This T cell receptor beta chain came from a study of quantifying T cell responses using KT2 cells. Study details: RNA was reverse transcribed with TCR alpha and beta constant-region primers.

Each cDNA got a UMI-containing oligo ligated at its 3' end. An equimolar mix of RC1.1 and RC1.2 primed the beta chain across TRBC1 and TRBC2. MiXCR, applied by TCRdb to the UMI-ligation and nested PCR reads, yields one record per CDR3 protein. The data hold some 34,000 distinct CDR3 sequences, with about a tenth observed a single time. The CDR3 sequence is 15 residues long. V dropped 0 bases and J dropped 2 bases, with 8 bases sitting between them. Looked up from germline, CDR1 is MNHNY and CDR2 is SVGAGI (reference sequence). The chain combines TRBV6-6 with TRBJ1-3; no clear D. The specimen was PBMCs spiked with cells of the T cell clone KT2. The receptor comes from a human donor. The CDR3 reads CASSYSGRTGNTIYF. CDR3 sequence (DNA): TGTGCCAGCAGTTACTCCGGCAGGACTGGAAACACCATATATTTT.